The present entry profiles one T cell receptor beta chain with its context. Antigen: not known. At one boundary the junction diverges from the germline segment, which might be a read error. The data stem from a study of T-cell reconstitution after alpha-beta-depleted transplantation in children. Broader study findings: Newly produced T cells mostly accounted for T-cell counts and diversity one year post-transplant. Several hundred expanded graft clones reportedly supplied alpha-beta T cells about two months after transplant. It was surviving recipient T cells and thymic progenitors that gave some patients high TCRbeta diversity at day 60.

TCRbeta library preparation incorporated unique molecular identifiers. TCRdb passed the PCR reads through MiXCR, listing each CDR3 protein once. This sample has 75,000 to 80,000 distinct CDR3 sequences; less than 20% occur once, and the top ten carry 51%. The TCR comes from a male patient between 2 and 15 years old who had a stem cell transplant for acute lymphoblastic leukemia, so the T cells may come from the graft donor. The sequences come from PBMCs, mostly from graft donor cells, collected 360 days after TCRalphabeta/CD19-depleted stem cell transplant.

CDR3 region: CAISLATKTGIRTDTQYF. CDR3 bases: TGTGCCATCAGTTTAGCAACCAAGACAGGGATTCGCACAGATACGCAGTATTTT. The chain employs TRBV12-3 or TRBV12-4 and TRBJ2-3; 7 bases map to TRBD1. This CDR3 has 18 amino acids.